These T cell receptor beta chains were read from a single sample in a study of T cell responses to AZD1222 COVID-19 vaccine. TCRdb's table, derived via immunoSEQ multiplex PCR, lists solely in-frame clones and lacks some. This table has roughly 100,000 clones, approximately 88% appearing once. The material sequenced was peripheral blood, taken on day 0 of AZD1222 vaccination. The receptors come from an adult in good health. Both conserved end residues are part of each CDR3. D genes are given only for firm matches. Only part of the rows carry a size: once, few, many, or a class if the clone is expanded.

CDR3 length	V gene	clone size	D gene	J gene	CDR3 DNA	CDR3 protein
14	TRBV7-2	.	.	TRBJ2-7	TGTGCCAGCAGCTCCAACAGGGCCGCATACGAGCAGTACTTC	CASSSNRAAYEQYF
16	TRBV5-4	.	.	TRBJ1-6	TGTGCCAGCAGCTACCCCGGGGCGAGCAGGAATTCACCCCTCCACTTT	CASSYPGASRNSPLHF
12	TRBV6-2/TRBV6-3	once	.	TRBJ2-1	TGTGCCAGCAGTCTCACGTACAATGAGCAGTTCTTC	CASSLTYNEQFF
15	TRBV28	.	.	TRBJ1-6	TGTGCCAGCAGTTCGCAGGGAGGCCATAATTCACCCCTCCACTTT	CASSSQGGHNSPLHF
14	TRBV24-1	.	.	TRBJ1-2	TGTGCCACCAGTGACGTGGACAGAGTGCGCGGCTACACCTTC	CATSDVDRVRGYTF
15	TRBV15	.	.	TRBJ2-5	TGTGCCACCAGCAGAGATTACCGAAACCAAGAGACCCAGTACTTC	CATSRDYRNQETQYF
14	TRBV25-1	.	.	TRBJ1-4	TGTGCCAGCAGTGAACTGGGGGGCGATGAAAAACTGTTTTTT	CASSELGGDEKLFF
17	TRBV9	.	.	TRBJ1-2	TGTGCCAGCAGCGGTACAGGGCCGAAGGGTGCTAACTATGGCTACACCTTC	CASSGTGPKGANYGYTF
13	TRBV5-4	.	.	TRBJ1-1	TGTGCCAGCAGCTTGACAGGGATCACTGAAGCTTTCTTT	CASSLTGITEAFF
11	TRBV6-2/TRBV6-3	.	.	TRBJ2-7	TGTGCCAGCAGTGAGATCTACGAGCAGTACTTC	CASSEIYEQYF
15	TRBV3-1/TRBV3-2	.	.	TRBJ1-5	TGTGCCAGCAGCCGAGCAGTTAGGGGGGTGGTGACCCAGCATTTT	CASSRAVRGVVTQHF
13	TRBV10-2	.	.	TRBJ1-1	TGCGCCAGCACCGGACAGAGCTACACTGAAGCTTTCTTT	CASTGQSYTEAFF
16	TRBV14	.	.	TRBJ1-2	TGTGCCAGCAGCCAAGATTACAGTTATACTAACTATGGCTACACCTTC	CASSQDYSYTNYGYTF
15	TRBV6-2/TRBV6-3	.	.	TRBJ2-1	TGTGCCAGCAGTTACCAGGTTCTAGCCTACAATGAGCAGTTCTTC	CASSYQVLAYNEQFF
16	TRBV5-1	.	.	TRBJ2-3	TGCGCCAGCAGCTTGGACACGGCAACTAGCACAGATACGCAGTATTTT	CASSLDTATSTDTQYF
17	TRBV9	.	TRBD1	TRBJ2-3	TGTGCCAGCAGCGTAACACCGGGACAGGGAGTCACAGATACGCAGTATTTT	CASSVTPGQGVTDTQYF
12	TRBV28	once	.	TRBJ1-1	TGTGCCAGCAGTCTACGGAACACTGAAGCTTTCTTT	CASSLRNTEAFF
15	TRBV10-3	once	TRBD2	TRBJ2-3	TGTGCCATCAGTGTGGGGGGAGGGAAGGGAGATACGCAGTATTTT	CAISVGGGKGDTQYF
13	TRBV4-2	.	.	TRBJ2-7	TGTGCCAGCAGCCAGACCCGTACGGCCGAGCAGTACTTC	CASSQTRTAEQYF
18	TRBV14	.	TRBD2	TRBJ2-7	TGTGCCAGCAGCCCCCGGGCTAGCGGGAGAGGTAATCCCTACGAGCAGTACTTC	CASSPRASGRGNPYEQYF
16	TRBV6-5	.	.	TRBJ1-2	TGTGCCAGCAGTTACGGGGTAGAGGATCCTAACTATGGCTACACCTTC	CASSYGVEDPNYGYTF
13	TRBV6-5	.	.	TRBJ1-2	TGTGCCAGCAGTTACTCGGCGGTAAGCGGCTACACCTTC	CASSYSAVSGYTF
14	TRBV7-2	.	.	TRBJ1-2	TGTGCCAGCAAGTACGGGGGTTCGAACTATGGCTACACCTTC	CASKYGGSNYGYTF
12	TRBV21-1	.	.	TRBJ2-3	TGTGCCAGCAGACTCCTAAGTGATACGCAGTATTTT	CASRLLSDTQYF
14	TRBV14	.	.	TRBJ2-7	TGTGCCAGCAGCCAAGTTCAGAGCTCCTACGAGCAGTACTTC	CASSQVQSSYEQYF
18	TRBV14	.	.	TRBJ1-1	TGTGCCAGCAGCCAAGAGATGCTCTCGGCTGGGAAAGTTAATGAAGCTTTCTTT	CASSQEMLSAGKVNEAFF
14	TRBV24-1	.	.	TRBJ1-6	TGTGCCACCAGTGATGGGACATTAAATTCACCCCTCCACTTT	CATSDGTLNSPLHF
11	TRBV28	.	.	TRBJ2-1	TGTGCCAGCAGTTTAGGACATCAGCAGTTCTTC	CASSLGHQQFF
13	TRBV19	once	.	TRBJ1-1	TGTGCCAGTAGTTCGCAGGCGAACACTGAAGCTTTCTTT	CASSSQANTEAFF
12	TRBV21-1	.	.	TRBJ2-7	TGTGCCAGCAGCAAGGGGCCCTACGAGCAGTACTTC	CASSKGPYEQYF
11	TRBV19	.	.	TRBJ2-7	TGTGCCAGTAGTGTTTCCTACGAGCAGTACTTC	CASSVSYEQYF